This TCR beta chain was documented in a study of identical twins. This clonotype has a count of ten or more. Its antigen is not identified. The junction shows a germline mismatch at one end, possibly a read error. TCRdb reanalysed the 5' RACE reads using MiXCR and keeps one entry per CDR3 protein. The sample has about 240,000 distinct CDR3 sequences; more than 9% are singletons. General study findings and limits: Weaker excess twin sharing was observed in beta out-of-frame sequences. The abundant beta clonotypes from cord blood had fewer insertions, and memory repertoires had none of this.

The source of this sequence is a man between 45 and 60 years old in good health. The sequenced sample consisted of memory T cells sorted from blood.

The CDR3 DNA reads as TGTGCCAGCAGCCTAGCGGGAGAGTACAATGAGCAGTTCTTC. Its protein product is CASSLAGEYNEQFF. This chain uses TRBV7-2 with TRBJ2-1; 10 bases are a match to TRBD2. From germline, CDR1 is SGHTA and CDR2 FQGNSA. This CDR3 has 14 amino acids.